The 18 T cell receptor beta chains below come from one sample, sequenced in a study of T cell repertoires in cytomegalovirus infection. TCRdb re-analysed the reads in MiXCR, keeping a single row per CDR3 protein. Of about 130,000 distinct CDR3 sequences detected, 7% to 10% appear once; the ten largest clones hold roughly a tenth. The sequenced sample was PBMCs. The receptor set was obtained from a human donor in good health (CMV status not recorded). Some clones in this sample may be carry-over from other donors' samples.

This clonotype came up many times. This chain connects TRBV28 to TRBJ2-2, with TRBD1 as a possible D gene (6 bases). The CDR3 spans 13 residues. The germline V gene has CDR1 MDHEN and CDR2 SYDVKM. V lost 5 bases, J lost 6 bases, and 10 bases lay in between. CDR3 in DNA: TGTGCCAGCAGTCTCGGACAGTCCGGGGAGCTGTTTTTT. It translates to CASSLGQSGELFF.

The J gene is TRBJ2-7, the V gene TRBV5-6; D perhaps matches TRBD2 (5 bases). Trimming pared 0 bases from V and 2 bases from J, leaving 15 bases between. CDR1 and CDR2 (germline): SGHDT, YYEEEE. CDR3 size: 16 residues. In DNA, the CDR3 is TGTGCCAGCAGCTTGGGAGGGCCCCACCGGGCCTACGAGCAGTACTTC. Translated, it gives CASSLGGPHRAYEQYF.

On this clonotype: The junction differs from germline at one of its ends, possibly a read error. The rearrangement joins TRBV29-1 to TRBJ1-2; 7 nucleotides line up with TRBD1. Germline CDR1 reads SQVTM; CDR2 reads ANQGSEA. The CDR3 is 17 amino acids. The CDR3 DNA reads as TGCAGCGTTGAAGAGCTCACGACAGGGATATCTGACTATCGCTACACCTTC. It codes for CSVEELTTGISDYRYTF.

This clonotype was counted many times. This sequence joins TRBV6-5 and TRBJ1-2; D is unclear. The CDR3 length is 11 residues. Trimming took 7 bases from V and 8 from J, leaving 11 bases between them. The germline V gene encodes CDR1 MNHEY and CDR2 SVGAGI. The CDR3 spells CASTAGGGYTF. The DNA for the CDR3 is TGTGCCAGCACGGCGGGAGGGGGCTACACCTTC.

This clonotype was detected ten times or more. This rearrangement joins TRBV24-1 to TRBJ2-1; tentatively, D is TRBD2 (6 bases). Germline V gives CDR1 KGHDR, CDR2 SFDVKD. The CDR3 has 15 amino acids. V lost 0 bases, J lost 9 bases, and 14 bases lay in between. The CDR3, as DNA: TGTGCCACCAGTGATTTGACCGGGACTGAGGGTGAGCAGTTCTTC. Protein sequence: CATSDLTGTEGEQFF.

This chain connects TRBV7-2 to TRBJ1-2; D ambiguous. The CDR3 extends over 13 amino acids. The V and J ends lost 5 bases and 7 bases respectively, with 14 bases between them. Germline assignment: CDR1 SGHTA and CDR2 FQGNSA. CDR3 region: CASSDKIHGGYTF. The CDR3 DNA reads TGTGCCAGCAGCGACAAAATTCACGGTGGCTACACCTTC.

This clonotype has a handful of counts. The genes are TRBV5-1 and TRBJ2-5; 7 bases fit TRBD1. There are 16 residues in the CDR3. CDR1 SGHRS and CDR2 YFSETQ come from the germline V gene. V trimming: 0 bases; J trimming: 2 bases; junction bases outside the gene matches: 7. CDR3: CASSLGGQETQETQYF. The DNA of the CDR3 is TGCGCCAGCAGCTTGGGAGGACAGGAGACTCAAGAGACCCAGTACTTC.

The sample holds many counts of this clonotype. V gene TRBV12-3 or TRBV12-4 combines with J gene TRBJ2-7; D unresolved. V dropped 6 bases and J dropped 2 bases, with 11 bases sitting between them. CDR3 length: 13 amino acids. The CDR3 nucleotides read TGTGCCAGCAGCCCGATAGGAACCTACGAGCAGTACTTC. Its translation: CASSPIGTYEQYF.

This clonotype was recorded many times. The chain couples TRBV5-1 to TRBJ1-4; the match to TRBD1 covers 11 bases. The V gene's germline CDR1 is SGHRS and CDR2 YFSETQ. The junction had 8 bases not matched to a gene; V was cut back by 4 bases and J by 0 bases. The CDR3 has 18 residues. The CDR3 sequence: CASSPGTGGISTNEKLFF. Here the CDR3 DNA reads TGCGCCAGCAGCCCCGGGACAGGGGGTATCTCAACTAATGAAAAACTGTTTTTT.

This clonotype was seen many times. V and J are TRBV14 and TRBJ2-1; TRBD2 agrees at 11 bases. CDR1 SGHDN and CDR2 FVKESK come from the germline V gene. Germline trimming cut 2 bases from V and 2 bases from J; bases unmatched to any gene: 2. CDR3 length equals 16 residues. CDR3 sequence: CASSQSSGGAYNEQFF. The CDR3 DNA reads TGTGCCAGCAGCCAAAGTAGCGGGGGGGCCTACAATGAGCAGTTCTTC.

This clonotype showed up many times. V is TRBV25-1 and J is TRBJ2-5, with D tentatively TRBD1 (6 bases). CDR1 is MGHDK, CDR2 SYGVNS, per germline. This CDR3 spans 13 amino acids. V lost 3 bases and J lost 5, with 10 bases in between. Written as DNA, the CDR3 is TGTGCCAGCAGTGAGTTCAGGGGTGAGACCCAGTACTTC. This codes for CASSEFRGETQYF.

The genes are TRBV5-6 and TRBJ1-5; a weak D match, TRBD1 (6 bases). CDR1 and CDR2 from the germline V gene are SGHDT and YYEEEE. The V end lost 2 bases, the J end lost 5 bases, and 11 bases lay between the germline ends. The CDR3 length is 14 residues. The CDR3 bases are TGTGCCAGCAGCTTCCTAGGGGGAGATCAGCCCCAGCATTTT. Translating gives CASSFLGGDQPQHF. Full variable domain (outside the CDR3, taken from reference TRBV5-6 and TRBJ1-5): DAGVTQSPTHLIKTRGQQVTLRCSPKSGHDTVSWYQQALGQGPQFIFQYYEEEERQRGNFPDRFSGHQFPNYSSELNVNALLLGDSALYLCASSFLGGDQPQHFGDGTRLSIL.

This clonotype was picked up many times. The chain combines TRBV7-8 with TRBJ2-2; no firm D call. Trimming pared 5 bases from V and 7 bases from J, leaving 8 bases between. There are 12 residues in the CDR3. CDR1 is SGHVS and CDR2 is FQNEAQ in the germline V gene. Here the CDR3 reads CASSLIHGELFF. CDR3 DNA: TGTGCCAGCAGCCTAATACACGGGGAGCTGTTTTTT.

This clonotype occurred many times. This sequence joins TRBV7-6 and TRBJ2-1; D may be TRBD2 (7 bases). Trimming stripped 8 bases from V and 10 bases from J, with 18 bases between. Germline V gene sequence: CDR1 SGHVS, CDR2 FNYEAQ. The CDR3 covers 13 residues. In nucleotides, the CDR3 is TGTGCCAGCTCCGGGGGGCCCCAACGAGAGCAGTTCTTC. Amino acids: CASSGGPQREQFF.

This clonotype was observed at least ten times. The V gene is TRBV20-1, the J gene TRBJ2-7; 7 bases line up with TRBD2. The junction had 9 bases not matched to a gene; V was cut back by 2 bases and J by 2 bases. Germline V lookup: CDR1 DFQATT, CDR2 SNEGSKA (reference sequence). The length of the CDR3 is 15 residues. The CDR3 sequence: CSARPWASGTYEQYF. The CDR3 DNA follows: TGCAGTGCTAGACCCTGGGCTAGCGGAACCTACGAGCAGTACTTC.

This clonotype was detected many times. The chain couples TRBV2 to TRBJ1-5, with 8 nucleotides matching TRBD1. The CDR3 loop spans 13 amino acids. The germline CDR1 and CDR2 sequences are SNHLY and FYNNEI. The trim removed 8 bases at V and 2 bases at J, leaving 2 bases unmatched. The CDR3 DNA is TGTGCCAGCGACAGGGGCCGCAATCAGCCCCAGCATTTT. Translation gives CASDRGRNQPQHF.

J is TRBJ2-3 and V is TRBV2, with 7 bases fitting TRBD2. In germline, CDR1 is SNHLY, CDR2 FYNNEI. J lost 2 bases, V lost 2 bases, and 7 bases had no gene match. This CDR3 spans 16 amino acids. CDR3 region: CASSEQQAGLTDTQYF. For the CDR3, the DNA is TGTGCCAGCAGTGAACAACAAGCGGGGCTCACAGATACGCAGTATTTT.

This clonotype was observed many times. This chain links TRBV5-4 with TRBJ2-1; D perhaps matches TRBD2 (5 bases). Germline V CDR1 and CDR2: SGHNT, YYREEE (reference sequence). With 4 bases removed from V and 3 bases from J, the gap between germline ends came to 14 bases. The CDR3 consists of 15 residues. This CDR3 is CASSTMSGFYNEQFF. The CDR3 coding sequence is TGTGCCAGCAGCACAATGAGCGGATTCTACAATGAGCAGTTCTTC.